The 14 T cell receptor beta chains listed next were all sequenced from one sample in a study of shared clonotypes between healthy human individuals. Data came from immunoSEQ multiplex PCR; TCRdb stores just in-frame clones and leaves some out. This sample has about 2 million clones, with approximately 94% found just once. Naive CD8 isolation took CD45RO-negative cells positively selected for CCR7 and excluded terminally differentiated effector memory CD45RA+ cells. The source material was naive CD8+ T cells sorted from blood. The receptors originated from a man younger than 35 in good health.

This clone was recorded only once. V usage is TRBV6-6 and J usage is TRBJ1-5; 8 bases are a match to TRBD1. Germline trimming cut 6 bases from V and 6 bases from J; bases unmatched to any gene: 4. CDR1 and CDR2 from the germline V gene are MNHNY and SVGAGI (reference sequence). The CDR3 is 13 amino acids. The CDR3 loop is CASSTGGGQPQHF. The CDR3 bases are TGTGCCAGCAGCACAGGGGGAGGTCAGCCCCAGCATTTT.

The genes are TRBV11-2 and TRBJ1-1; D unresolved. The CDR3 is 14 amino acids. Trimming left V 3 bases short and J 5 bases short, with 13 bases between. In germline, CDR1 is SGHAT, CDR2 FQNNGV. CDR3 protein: CASSLSIPDTEAFF. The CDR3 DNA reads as TGTGCCAGCAGCTTGTCAATCCCTGATACTGAAGCTTTCTTT.

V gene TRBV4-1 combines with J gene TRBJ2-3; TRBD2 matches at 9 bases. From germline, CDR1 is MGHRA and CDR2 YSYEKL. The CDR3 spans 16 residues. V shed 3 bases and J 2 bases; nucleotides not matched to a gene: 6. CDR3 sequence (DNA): TGCGCCAGCAGCCAGGGACTAGCCCAATACACAGATACGCAGTATTTT. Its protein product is CASSQGLAQYTDTQYF.

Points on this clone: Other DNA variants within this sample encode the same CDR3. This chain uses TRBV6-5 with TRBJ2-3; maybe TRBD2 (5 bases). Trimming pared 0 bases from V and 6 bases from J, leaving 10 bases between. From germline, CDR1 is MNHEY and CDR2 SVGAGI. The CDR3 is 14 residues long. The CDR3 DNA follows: TGTGCCAGCAGTTACTCTTCGGAGGCGGATACGCAGTATTTT. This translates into CASSYSSEADTQYF.

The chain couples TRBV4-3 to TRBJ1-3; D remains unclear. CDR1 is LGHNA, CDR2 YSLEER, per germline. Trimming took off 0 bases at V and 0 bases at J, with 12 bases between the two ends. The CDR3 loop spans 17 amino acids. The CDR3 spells CASSQDASGFSGNTIYF. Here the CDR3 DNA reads TGCGCCAGCAGCCAAGATGCGAGCGGTTTCTCTGGAAACACCATATATTTT.

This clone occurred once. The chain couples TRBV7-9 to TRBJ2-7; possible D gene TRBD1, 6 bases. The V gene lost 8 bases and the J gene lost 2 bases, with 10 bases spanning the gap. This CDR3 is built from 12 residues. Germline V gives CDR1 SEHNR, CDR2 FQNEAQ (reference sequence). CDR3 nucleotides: TGTGCCAGCGGGGGCCCCCCCTACGAGCAGTACTTC. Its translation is CASGGPPYEQYF.

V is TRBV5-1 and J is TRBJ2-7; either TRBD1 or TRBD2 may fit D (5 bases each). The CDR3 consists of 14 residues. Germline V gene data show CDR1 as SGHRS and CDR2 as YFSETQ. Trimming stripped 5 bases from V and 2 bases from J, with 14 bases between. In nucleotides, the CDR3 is TGCGCCAGCAGTAGCCGGGACGAGCCCTACGAGCAGTACTTC. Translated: CASSSRDEPYEQYF.

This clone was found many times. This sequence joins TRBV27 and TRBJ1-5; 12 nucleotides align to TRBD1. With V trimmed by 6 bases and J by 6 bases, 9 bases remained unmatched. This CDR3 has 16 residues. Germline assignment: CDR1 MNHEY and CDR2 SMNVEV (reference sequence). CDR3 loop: CASSQTGTGGSQPQHF. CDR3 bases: TGTGCCAGCAGCCAGACCGGGACAGGGGGCAGTCAGCCCCAGCATTTT.

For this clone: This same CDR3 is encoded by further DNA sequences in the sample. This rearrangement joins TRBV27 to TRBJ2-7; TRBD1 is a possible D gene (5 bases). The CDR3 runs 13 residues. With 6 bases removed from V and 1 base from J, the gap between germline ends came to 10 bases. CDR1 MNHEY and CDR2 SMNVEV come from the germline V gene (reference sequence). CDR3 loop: CASSLQVSYEQYF. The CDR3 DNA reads TGTGCCAGCAGCCTACAGGTTTCCTACGAGCAGTACTTC.

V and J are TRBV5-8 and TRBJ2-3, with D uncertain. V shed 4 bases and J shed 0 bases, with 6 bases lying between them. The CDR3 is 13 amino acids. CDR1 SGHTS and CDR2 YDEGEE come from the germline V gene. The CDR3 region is CASSRPSTDTQYF. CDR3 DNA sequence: TGTGCCAGCAGCCGACCCAGCACAGATACGCAGTATTTT.

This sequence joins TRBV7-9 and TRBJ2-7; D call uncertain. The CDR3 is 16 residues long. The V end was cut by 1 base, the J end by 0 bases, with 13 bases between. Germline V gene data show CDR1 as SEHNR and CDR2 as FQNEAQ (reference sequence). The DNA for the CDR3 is TGTGCCAGCAGCTTAGTTGGTAAGGGCAGCTCCTACGAGCAGTACTTC. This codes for CASSLVGKGSSYEQYF.

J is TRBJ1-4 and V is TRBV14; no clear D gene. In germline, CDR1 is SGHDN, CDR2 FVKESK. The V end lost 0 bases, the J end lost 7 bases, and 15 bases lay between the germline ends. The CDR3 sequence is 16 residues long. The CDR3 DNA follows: TGTGCCAGCAGCCAAGAATCCTCCTATGGGCCTGAAAAACTGTTTTTT. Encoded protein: CASSQESSYGPEKLFF. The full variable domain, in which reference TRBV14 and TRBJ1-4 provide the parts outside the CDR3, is EAGVTQFPSHSVIEKGQTVTLRCDPISGHDNLYWYRRVMGKEIKFLLHFVKESKQDESGMPNNRFLAERTGGTYSTLKVQPAELEDSGVYFCASSQESSYGPEKLFFGSGTQLSVL.

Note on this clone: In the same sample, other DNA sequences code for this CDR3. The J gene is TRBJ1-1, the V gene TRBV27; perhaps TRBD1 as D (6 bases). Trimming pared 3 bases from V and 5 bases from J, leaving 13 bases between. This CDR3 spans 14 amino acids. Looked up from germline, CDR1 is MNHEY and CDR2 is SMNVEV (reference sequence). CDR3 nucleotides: TGTGCCAGCAGTTTGTCACAGGGAAGGACTGAAGCTTTCTTT. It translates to CASSLSQGRTEAFF.

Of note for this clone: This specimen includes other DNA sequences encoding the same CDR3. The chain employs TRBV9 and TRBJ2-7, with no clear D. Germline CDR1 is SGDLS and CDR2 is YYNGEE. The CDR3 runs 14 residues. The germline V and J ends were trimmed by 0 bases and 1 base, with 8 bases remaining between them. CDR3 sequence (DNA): TGTGCCAGCAGCGTAGCTGGGGAATCCTACGAGCAGTACTTC. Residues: CASSVAGESYEQYF.